This passage covers 2 T cell receptor beta chains from one sample sequenced in a study of T cell responses to AZD1222 COVID-19 vaccine (dated by TCRdb to the early 2020s). The intended sense of this specimen's time point label: baseline before first vaccination. Receptor amplification or capture employed the immunoSEQ multiplex PCR assay. Drawn from immuneACCESS, this table holds only the in-frame rearrangements with V and J called that TCRdb kept. Clones are partly lost; checked studies trace under half to an unresolved V gene and leave the rest unexplained. This sample holds roughly 120,000 clones; approximately 88% were observed only once. The ten largest clones take up under 5% of the sample. The sample was peripheral blood, taken on day 0 of AZD1222 vaccination. The source of these receptors is an adult in good health.

This rearrangement joins TRBV10-3 to TRBJ1-1; a possible D gene is TRBD1 (5 bases). Trimming left V 3 bases short and J 3 bases short, with 8 bases between. Germline V gene data show CDR1 as ENHRY and CDR2 as SYGVKD. CDR3 length: 13 residues. The CDR3 spells CAISDSGDTEAFF. CDR3 coding DNA: TGTGCCATCAGTGATTCGGGGGACACTGAAGCTTTCTTT.

V usage is TRBV5-1 and J usage is TRBJ1-1; tentatively, D is TRBD1 (5 bases). The CDR3 spans 14 residues. Between the trimmed V and J ends, which lost 2 bases and 0 bases, there was a span of 8 bases. Germline CDR1 reads SGHRS; CDR2 reads YFSETQ. CDR3 in DNA: TGCGCCAGCAGCTTAGGGGCGATGAACACTGAAGCTTTCTTT. It encodes CASSLGAMNTEAFF.